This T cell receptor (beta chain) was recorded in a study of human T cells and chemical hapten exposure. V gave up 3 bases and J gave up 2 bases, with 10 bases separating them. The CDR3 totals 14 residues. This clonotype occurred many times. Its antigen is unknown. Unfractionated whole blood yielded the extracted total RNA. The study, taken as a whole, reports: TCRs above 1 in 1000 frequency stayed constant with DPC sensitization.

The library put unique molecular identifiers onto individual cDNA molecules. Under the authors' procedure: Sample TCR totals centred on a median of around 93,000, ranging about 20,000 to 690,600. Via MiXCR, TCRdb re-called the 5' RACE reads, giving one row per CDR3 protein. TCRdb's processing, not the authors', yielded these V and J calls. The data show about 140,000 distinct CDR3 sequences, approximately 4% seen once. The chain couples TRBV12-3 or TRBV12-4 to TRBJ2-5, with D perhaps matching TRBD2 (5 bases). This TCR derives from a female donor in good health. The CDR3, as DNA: TGTGCCAGCAGTTTCTTAGCGAATCAAGAGACCCAGTACTTC. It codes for CASSFLANQETQYF.